Reported below is one TCR beta chain. Its specificity is unknown. The data were taken from a study of monozygotic twins with inflammatory bowel disease. Study conclusions and caveats: Treatment differences in immunosuppression may have added variability to the repertoires of patients. Repertoire similarity did not separate concordant from discordant twins, possibly from limited power.

cDNA was produced in eight separate reactions per sample. Nested PCRs (about 15 and 9 cycles, two total) were applied to TCRalpha and TCRbeta cDNA. TCRdb re-called the 5' RACE reads and catalogs CDR3 proteins one per entry, DNA excluded. Found here are just over 300,000 distinct CDR3 sequences; the top ten clones hold more than 4.5%. The CDR3 sequence is 13 residues long. CDR1 is MNHEY, CDR2 SMNVEV, per germline (reference sequence). The material sequenced was blood. The receptor was derived from a human donor with ulcerative colitis or Crohn's disease, or a healthy co-twin of an affected twin (not recorded which). This chain uses TRBV27 with TRBJ1-5; TCRdb reports TRBD1, a call that lacks DNA to check it against. The chain's CDR3 is CASRYRGGQPQHF.